This is a list of T cell receptor beta chains from one sample in a study of monozygotic twins with inflammatory bowel disease. TCRdb reprocessed the 5' RACE reads and keeps a single row for each CDR3 protein, giving no DNA. With around 100,000 distinct CDR3 sequences in the sample, the ten largest clones hold 1.9%. The sequenced sample was blood. Receptors originate from a human donor with ulcerative colitis or Crohn's disease, or a healthy co-twin of an affected twin (not recorded which). CDR3s include the opening cysteine and the closing phenylalanine or tryptophan.

J gene: TRBJ1-1
V gene: TRBV7-8
CDR3 protein: CASSLNTEAFF

J gene: TRBJ1-5
V gene: TRBV27
CDR3 protein: CASSSRRDRGDQPQHF

J gene: TRBJ1-4
V gene: TRBV7-9
CDR3 protein: CASSLASGTHEKLFF

J gene: TRBJ2-1
V gene: TRBV19
CDR3 protein: CASNPGLAGVPYEQFF

J gene: TRBJ2-4
V gene: TRBV28
CDR3 protein: CASSPTSGSRLAKNIQYF

J gene: TRBJ2-7
V gene: TRBV29-1
CDR3 protein: CSVDPGLGYEQYF

J gene: TRBJ2-7
V gene: TRBV5-6
CDR3 protein: CASSRDRESEQYF

J gene: TRBJ2-5
V gene: TRBV29-1
CDR3 protein: CSVEMAGSETRYF

J gene: TRBJ1-4
V gene: TRBV19
CDR3 protein: CASSDRGASPEKLFF

J gene: TRBJ2-7
V gene: TRBV7-2
CDR3 protein: CASSFASGRPYEQYF